This note documents a single TCR beta chain sequence. This entry is derived from a study of blood T cell repertoires in COVID-19. In the study overall: Specimens from acute and convalescent COVID-19 originated in the United States, Italy and Spain. PBMCs, B-cell-depleted T cells, or T cells provided the cDNA or gDNA that made up the material.

This CDR3 region has 14 residues. The germline gives CDR1 LNHDA, CDR2 SQIVND (reference sequence). Trimming removed 10 bases at V and 5 bases at J, with 15 bases between. Original processing notes: The authors estimated nucleated cell counts from reference gene primer amplification. Clones were read by immunoSEQ multiplex PCR, and TCRdb kept only the in-frame ones, dropping some. V and J calls plus clone size are reproduced from that table; the DNA served to infer D and trimming. The sample has fewer than 300,000 clones; 86% are singletons. The genes are TRBV19 and TRBJ1-6; the D gene is possibly TRBD1 (5 bases). Source material: peripheral blood. This clonotype originated in a man aged 40-50 years who had recovered from COVID-19. The CDR3 spells CATRYRRDNSPLHF. The CDR3 DNA sequence: TGTGCCACTCGGTACAGGAGGGATAATTCACCCCTCCACTTT.